This T cell receptor (beta chain) was recorded in a study of response to subunit inactivated influenza vaccine. Findings and limits, study-wide: The authors put forward the suggestion that each seasonal influenza vaccination may bring in only a limited number of new T cells.

TCRdb used MiXCR to reprocess the RT-PCR reads, holding one entry per CDR3 protein. The sample shows a few hundred thousand distinct CDR3 sequences, around 15% of them seen only once. Trimming at V came to 4 bases and at J to 4 bases, leaving 9 bases not matched to a gene. The CDR3 covers 16 residues. A word on this clonotype: Its antigen is as yet unknown.

The specimen comprised PBMCs from blood, sampled less than 13 days after vaccination. This sequence was found in a middle-aged man who received an inactivated influenza vaccine. V and J are TRBV12-3 or TRBV12-4 and TRBJ2-3; 9 bases fit TRBD2. In DNA, the CDR3 is TGTGCCAGCAGTTCCCCCGGGACTAGCTTGCCAGATACGCAGTATTTT. It specifies CASSSPGTSLPDTQYF.